This T cell receptor (beta chain) comes out of a study of blood T cell repertoires in COVID-19. V lost 1 base, J lost 4 bases, and 12 bases lay in between. Germline V gene data show CDR1 as SGHRS and CDR2 as YFSETQ. The CDR3 sequence is 15 residues long. The table came from immunoSEQ multiplex PCR; TCRdb's copy has only in-frame clones and leaves some out. The sample records roughly 250,000 clones, approximately 89% being singletons. Material: peripheral blood. V gene TRBV5-1 combines with J gene TRBJ2-1, with a possible D match to TRBD1 (6 bases). This TCR came from a woman aged 50 to 60 with acute or convalescent COVID-19. The CDR3 DNA reads as TGCGCCAGCAGCTTGTCAGGGGAGCTATACAATGAGCAGTTCTTC. Amino acid sequence: CASSLSGELYNEQFF.